Below, 20 T cell receptor beta chains from the same sample are listed, as sequenced in a study of blood T cells in healthy people across ages. A J-beta primer mix and a sample-barcoded 5' primer were used in a second PCR of about 7 to 12 cycles. TCRdb recomputed calls from the 5' RACE reads with MiXCR, one row per CDR3 protein. Altogether 1.5 million to 2 million distinct CDR3 sequences are present, roughly 28% being singletons, with the ten largest covering 7.7%. Input material: blood. The receptors shown here come from a woman aged 25 to 39 in good health.

In the case of this clonotype: One junction end disagrees with the germline gene, perhaps due to a read error. The rearrangement uses TRBV20-1 and TRBJ2-1; D perhaps matches TRBD1 (5 bases). Germline values: CDR1 DFQATT, CDR2 SNEGSKA (reference sequence). The CDR3 sequence is 15 residues long. In nucleotides, the CDR3 is TGCTGTGCTAGAGATGAGGCAGGGTACGGTCATGAGCAGTTCTTC. Amino acids: CCARDEAGYGHEQFF.

This clonotype has just one count. The CDR3 region is CASSYPRGNSYNEQFF. The CDR3, as DNA: TGTGCCAGCAGTTACCCACGGGGGAACTCCTACAATGAGCAGTTCTTC. The gene calls are TRBV12-3 or TRBV12-4 and TRBJ2-1; D perhaps matches TRBD2 (6 bases). Trimming took 4 bases from V and 0 from J, leaving 13 bases between them. This CDR3 has 16 residues.

This clonotype was counted a few times. This chain joins TRBV12-3 or TRBV12-4 and TRBJ2-1, with 8 bases that match TRBD1. J lost 2 bases, V lost 4 bases, and 7 bases had no gene match. This CDR3 comprises 16 residues. CDR3 bases: TGTGCCAGCAGTTCAACCGGGACAGGAACCTACAATGAGCAGTTCTTC. It is translated as CASSSTGTGTYNEQFF.

The chain combines TRBV7-3 with TRBJ2-2; D is possibly TRBD1 (6 bases). The germline gives CDR1 SGHTA, CDR2 FQGTGA. The CDR3 runs 15 residues. The germline V and J ends were trimmed by 5 bases and 1 base, with 11 bases remaining between them. For the CDR3, the DNA is TGTGCCAGCAGCCCCGACAGGATGAACACCGGGGAGCTGTTTTTT. This encodes CASSPDRMNTGELFF.

V gene TRBV20-1 combines with J gene TRBJ2-7; either TRBD1 or TRBD2 may supply D (5 bases each). This CDR3 has 13 residues. V was cut by 5 bases and J by 6 bases, with 17 bases left in between. The germline CDR1 and CDR2 sequences are DFQATT and SNEGSKA (reference sequence). The CDR3 DNA reads as TGCAGTGCTCTGAGGGGATTAATGGGCGAGCAGTACTTC. Its protein is CSALRGLMGEQYF.

This clonotype was observed a handful of times. The chain joins TRBV30 to TRBJ2-7, with 8 bases matching TRBD1. Trimming cost V 4 bases and J 5 bases; bases outside gene matches: 7. This CDR3 comprises 13 residues. The V gene's germline CDR1 is GTSNPN and CDR2 SVGIG (reference sequence). CDR3 nucleotides: TGTGCCTGGACTGGACAGGGCGTCAACGAGCAGTACTTC. The encoded protein is CAWTGQGVNEQYF.

The chain combines TRBV18 with TRBJ1-2; maybe TRBD1 (6 bases). The CDR3 length is 17 residues. Trimming stripped 3 bases from V and 2 bases from J, with 19 bases between. CDR1 and CDR2 from the germline V gene are KGHSH and LQKENI. The DNA for the CDR3 is TGTGCCAGCTCACCCCTAGATACGGACAGCTCGAACTATGGCTACACCTTC. The encoded protein is CASSPLDTDSSNYGYTF.

The gene calls are TRBV12-3 or TRBV12-4 and TRBJ2-3; D gene unclear. The V and J ends lost 4 bases and 7 bases respectively, with 15 bases between them. CDR3 length: 14 amino acids. This CDR3 is CASSSTPGPNTQYF. CDR3 coding DNA: TGTGCCAGCAGTTCAACTCCGGGTCCCAATACGCAGTATTTT.

The chain recombines TRBV5-1 with TRBJ2-3; perhaps D is TRBD1 or TRBD2 (6 bases each). Germline V gene lookup returns CDR1 SGHRS and CDR2 YFSETQ. CDR3 length: 15 amino acids. Trimming shortened V by 5 bases and J by 1 base, and 14 bases separated the two germline ends. The CDR3 spells CASSEQGGGTDTQYF. The CDR3, as DNA: TGCGCCAGCAGTGAACAGGGCGGGGGCACAGATACGCAGTATTTT. The variable domain in full, with the rest retrieved from reference TRBV5-1 and TRBJ2-3, is KAGVTQTPRYLIKTRGQQVTLSCSPISGHRSVSWYQQTPGQGLQFLFEYFSETQRNKGNFPGRFSGRQFSNSRSEMNVSTLELGDSALYLCASSEQGGGTDTQYFGPGTRLTVL.

Regarding this clonotype: Given a much more abundant clone one base away, this may be a read error. This chain uses TRBV20-1 with TRBJ2-3; D is perhaps TRBD1 or TRBD2 (5 bases each). The CDR3 sequence is 14 residues long. Germline loops: CDR1 DFQATT, CDR2 SNEGSKA (reference sequence). The ends were cut back, 5 bases at V and 7 bases at J, with 19 bases in the middle. DNA of the CDR3: TGCAGTGCTGGCCGGACACGTTGGGAGAATACGCAGTATTTT. Translated, it gives CSAGRTRWENTQYF.

This clonotype has only one observation. V gene TRBV20-1 combines with J gene TRBJ2-5; no clear D gene. Gene TRBJ2-7 matches the end of the DNA better, so the J call may be wrong. The CDR3 totals 15 residues. Germline CDR1 DFQATT, CDR2 SNEGSKA (reference sequence). DNA of the CDR3: TGCAGTGCTAGAGGAAGGGAATTGATCTATTACGAGCAGTACTTC. This encodes CSARGRELIYYEQYF.

In this sample, this clonotype turned up a few times. The chain links TRBV5-6 to TRBJ2-5; 13 bases align to TRBD2. This CDR3 contains 16 residues. With V trimmed by 2 bases and J by 7 bases, 8 bases remained unmatched. Germline CDR1 and CDR2: SGHDT and YYEEEE. CDR3 sequence reads: CASSFGLAGVPGTQYF. The CDR3 DNA is TGTGCCAGCAGCTTCGGACTAGCGGGGGTCCCGGGGACCCAGTACTTC.

The chain joins TRBV4-3 to TRBJ1-1; D gene unclear. Germline values: CDR1 LGHNA, CDR2 YSLEER. V dropped 0 bases and J dropped 5 bases, with 10 bases sitting between them. CDR3 length equals 14 residues. CDR3 nucleotide sequence: TGCGCCAGCAGCCAAGATCGGGTGGAGACTGAAGCTTTCTTT. Protein product: CASSQDRVETEAFF.

The chain carries TRBV5-1 and TRBJ2-7, with 7 bases matching TRBD1. From germline, CDR1 is SGHRS and CDR2 YFSETQ. Trimming took 0 bases from V and 3 from J; bases not matched to a gene: 3. The CDR3 loop spans 14 amino acids. CDR3 coding DNA: TGCGCCAGCAGCTTGGCGGGACAGTACTACGAGCAGTACTTC. This translates into CASSLAGQYYEQYF.

This clonotype was seen at least ten times. This chain links TRBV7-2 with TRBJ2-1; a weak D match, TRBD2 (6 bases). The germline V gene has CDR1 SGHTA and CDR2 FQGNSA. The CDR3 runs 16 residues. Deletions cut 5 bases from V and 7 bases from J, with 21 bases between. CDR3 coding DNA: TGTGCCAGCAGCCCCGAGACTAGGCCCAAAATGAATGAGCAGTTCTTC. Residues: CASSPETRPKMNEQFF. Filled out from reference TRBV7-2 and TRBJ2-1, the complete variable domain reads GAGVSQSPSNKVTEKGKDVELRCDPISGHTALYWYRQSLGQGLEFLIYFQGNSAPDKSGLPSDRFSAERTGGSVSTLTIQRTQQEDSAVYLCASSPETRPKMNEQFFGPGTRLTVL.

The count of this clonotype is one. The chain joins TRBV9 to TRBJ1-3; D possibly corresponds to TRBD1 (5 bases). The germline V gene encodes CDR1 SGDLS and CDR2 YYNGEE. The CDR3 covers 13 residues. The V end lost 6 bases, the J end lost 2 bases, and 9 bases lay between the germline ends. CDR3 nucleotides: TGTGCCAGCACCGGGACGACTGGAAACACCATATATTTT. This codes for CASTGTTGNTIYF.

The chain is built from TRBV4-3 and TRBJ2-1, with D tentatively TRBD2 (6 bases). V lost 3 bases, J lost 8 bases, and 14 bases lay in between. There are 14 residues in the CDR3. The germline V gene encodes CDR1 LGHNA and CDR2 YSLEER. In DNA form, the CDR3 reads TGCGCCAGCAGCCATCTAACCCCGGGGGATGAGCAGTTCTTC. Translation: CASSHLTPGDEQFF.

CDR3: CAWRAGRFDEQYF. The CDR3 region has the DNA TGTGCCTGGAGGGCCGGGAGGTTCGACGAGCAGTACTTC. The gene calls are TRBV30 and TRBJ2-7; TRBD2 aligns across 7 bases. The CDR3 is 13 residues long. Per germline, CDR1 GTSNPN and CDR2 SVGIG (reference sequence). V shed 3 bases and J 5 bases; nucleotides not matched to a gene: 7.

This clonotype appeared a single time. V gene TRBV3-1 combines with J gene TRBJ2-1; 8 bases agree with TRBD2. Trimming took 1 base from V and 6 from J; bases not matched to a gene: 8. CDR3 length: 16 residues. Germline loops: CDR1 LGHDT, CDR2 YNNKEL (reference sequence). CDR3 in amino acids: CASSQGGSGELNEQFF. CDR3 in DNA: TGTGCCAGCAGCCAAGGAGGTAGCGGGGAGCTCAATGAGCAGTTCTTC.

The gene calls are TRBV21-1 and TRBJ2-7; TRBD2, as called in the table, went unchecked against the DNA. TRBV21-1 has pseudogene status. The CDR3 covers 15 residues. The CDR3 sequence is CASNRGRDSAYEQYF. The CDR3 DNA is TGTGCCAGCAACCGCGGGAGGGACTCGGCCTACGAGCAGTACTTC.